Listed below are T cell receptor beta chains from one sample, sequenced in a study of cytomegalovirus exposure and HLA in healthy donors. Sequenced by immunoSEQ multiplex PCR; TCRdb stores in-frame clones only, minus some. Of approximately 160,000 clones in the sample, around 80% are singletons; the top ten hold 4.5%. Sequencing was carried out using PBMCs. These receptor sequences come from a woman between 45 and 65 years old in good health and CMV-seropositive. The CDR3 runs from the conserved cysteine through the conserved F or W. The order of the fields is V gene, CDR3 length, clone size, D gene, J gene, CDR3 protein, CDR3 DNA. A D gene is named only where the DNA matches it firmly. The size entry is marked missing in some rows and otherwise reads once, few, many or a size class.

TRBV5-4	14	.	.	TRBJ1-1	CASSPPGGNTEAFF	TGTGCCAGCAGCCCGCCCGGGGGGAATACTGAAGCTTTCTTT
TRBV10-3	17	.	.	TRBJ2-6	CAISVGRFRSGANVLTF	TGTGCCATCAGTGTCGGCAGGTTCCGCTCTGGGGCCAACGTCCTGACTTTC
TRBV6-5	14	.	TRBD1	TRBJ2-5	CASSGTGGRETQYF	TGTGCCAGCAGTGGCACAGGGGGTAGAGAGACCCAGTACTTC
TRBV5-1	13	.	TRBD1	TRBJ1-2	CASSPGGQVSYTF	TGCGCCAGCAGCCCCGGTGGACAGGTTAGCTACACCTTC
TRBV5-4	15	once	TRBD2	TRBJ2-1	CASSLALAGGPEQFF	TGTGCCAGCAGCTTGGCCCTAGCGGGGGGGCCTGAGCAGTTCTTC
TRBV6-5	13	.	.	TRBJ1-1	CASSYRGSTEAFF	TGTGCCAGCAGTTACAGGGGGTCCACTGAAGCTTTCTTT
TRBV30	11	.	TRBD1	TRBJ2-3	CATATGDTQYF	TGTGCCACCGCGACAGGGGATACGCAGTATTTT
TRBV30	16	.	.	TRBJ1-2	CAWSVPGNRASYGYTF	TGTGCCTGGAGTGTACCGGGTAACAGGGCTTCCTATGGCTACACCTTC
TRBV6-1	16	.	TRBD2	TRBJ2-1	CASSEVERGLYNEQFF	TGTGCCAGCAGTGAAGTCGAGCGGGGGTTGTACAATGAGCAGTTCTTC
TRBV7-9	14	.	TRBD1	TRBJ1-4	CSSSLGTANEKLFF	TGTTCCAGCAGCTTAGGGACAGCGAATGAAAAACTGTTTTTT
TRBV10-1	14	few	.	TRBJ2-5	CASSKAGHGETQYF	TGCGCCAGCAGTAAGGCAGGGCACGGAGAGACCCAGTACTTC
TRBV5-1	12	.	.	TRBJ1-2	CASSSGHGGYTF	TGCGCCAGCAGCTCCGGACACGGTGGCTACACCTTC
TRBV5-1	15	few	.	TRBJ1-4	CASSRDTVSNEKLFF	TGCGCCAGCAGCAGGGACACCGTTTCGAATGAAAAACTGTTTTTT
TRBV30	13	.	.	TRBJ1-5	CAWRSQVNQPQHF	TGTGCCTGGAGGAGCCAGGTCAATCAGCCCCAGCATTTT
TRBV4-1	15	few	TRBD2	TRBJ2-3	CASSQLAGGLLPQYF	TGCGCCAGCAGCCAACTAGCGGGGGGACTCCTCCCGCAGTATTTT
TRBV27	16	.	.	TRBJ1-4	CASSLSLAAANEKLFF	TGTGCCAGCAGTTTATCATTGGCGGCCGCTAATGAAAAACTGTTTTTT
TRBV18	14	.	TRBD1	TRBJ2-7	CASSATGGPYEQYF	TGTGCCAGCTCAGCCACAGGGGGCCCCTACGAGCAGTACTTC
TRBV29-1	13	few	.	TRBJ1-6	CSVGQSYNSPLHF	TGCAGCGTTGGACAGTCCTATAATTCACCCCTCCACTTT
TRBV6-4	15	.	TRBD1	TRBJ1-2	CASSASGTAADGYTF	TGTGCCAGCAGTGCCTCAGGGACAGCTGCGGATGGCTACACCTTC
TRBV7-9	14	.	TRBD1	TRBJ1-4	CASSRGQDNEKLFF	TGTGCCAGCAGCCGGGGACAGGATAATGAAAAACTGTTTTTT
TRBV2	14	.	TRBD1	TRBJ1-5	CASSGGGGGQPQHF	TGTGCCAGCAGTGGAGGGGGCGGCGGTCAGCCCCAGCATTTT
TRBV6-1	16	.	.	TRBJ2-3	CASSEAGGPSTDTQYF	TGTGCCAGCAGTGAAGCAGGGGGTCCAAGCACAGATACGCAGTATTTT
TRBV18	14	once	TRBD1	TRBJ1-2	CASSPAQGDHGYTF	TGTGCCAGCTCACCGGCACAGGGGGATCATGGCTACACCTTC
TRBV7-3	15	.	.	TRBJ1-1	CASSLNGGGRTEAFF	TGTGCCAGCAGCTTAAACGGGGGAGGGCGGACTGAAGCTTTCTTT
TRBV9	16	.	TRBD2	TRBJ2-2	CASSPGTSGSTGELFF	TGTGCCAGCAGCCCCGGGACTAGCGGGAGCACCGGGGAGCTGTTTTTT
TRBV4-3	14	once	.	TRBJ2-7	CASSQDARSYEQYF	TGCGCCAGCAGCCAAGACGCTCGGTCCTACGAGCAGTACTTC
TRBV14	17	once	TRBD1	TRBJ2-3	CASSQGQGVWGADTQYF	TGTGCCAGCAGCCAAGGACAGGGAGTATGGGGCGCAGATACGCAGTATTTT
TRBV1	23	.	.	TRBJ2-3	CTSSQDAPSRTSGETFSTDTQYF	TGCACCAGCAGCCAAGATGCCCCCTCTAGGACTAGCGGGGAAACGTTTAGCACAGATACGCAGTATTTT
TRBV7-6	16	once	TRBD1	TRBJ1-1	CASSSLDRLSDTEAFF	TGTGCCAGCAGCTCTTTGGACAGGTTGTCGGACACTGAAGCTTTCTTT
TRBV7-8	14	few	.	TRBJ2-2	CASSKTRTGGELFF	TGTGCCAGCAGCAAAACTAGAACCGGCGGGGAGCTGTTTTTT
TRBV7-3	13	.	.	TRBJ1-1	CASSPGMNTEAFF	TGTGCCAGCAGTCCCGGGATGAACACTGAAGCTTTCTTT
TRBV5-1	15	few	.	TRBJ1-1	CASSPSGQANTEAFF	TGCGCCAGCAGCCCCAGCGGGCAGGCGAACACTGAAGCTTTCTTT
TRBV7-8	18	.	.	TRBJ2-7	CASSPKRVFTTAPYEQYF	TGTGCCAGCTCCCCCAAGCGGGTTTTTACAACGGCCCCTTACGAACAGTACTTC
TRBV10-3	14	.	.	TRBJ2-3	CAIRDGSSTDTQYF	TGTGCCATCAGGGATGGGAGCAGCACAGATACGCAGTATTTT